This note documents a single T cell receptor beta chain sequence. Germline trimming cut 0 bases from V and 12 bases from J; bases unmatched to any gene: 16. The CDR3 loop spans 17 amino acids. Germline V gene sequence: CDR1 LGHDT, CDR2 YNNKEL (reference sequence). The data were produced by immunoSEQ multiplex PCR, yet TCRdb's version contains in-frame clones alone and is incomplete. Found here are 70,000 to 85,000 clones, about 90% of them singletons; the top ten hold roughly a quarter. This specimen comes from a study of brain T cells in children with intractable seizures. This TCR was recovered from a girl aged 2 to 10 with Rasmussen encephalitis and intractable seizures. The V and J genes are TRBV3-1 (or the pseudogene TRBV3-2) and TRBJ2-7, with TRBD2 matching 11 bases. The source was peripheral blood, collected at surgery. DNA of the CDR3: TGTGCCAGCAGCCAAGAAAATTGGGCTAGCGGGAGGCCACGTGCGTACTTC. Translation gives CASSQENWASGRPRAYF.